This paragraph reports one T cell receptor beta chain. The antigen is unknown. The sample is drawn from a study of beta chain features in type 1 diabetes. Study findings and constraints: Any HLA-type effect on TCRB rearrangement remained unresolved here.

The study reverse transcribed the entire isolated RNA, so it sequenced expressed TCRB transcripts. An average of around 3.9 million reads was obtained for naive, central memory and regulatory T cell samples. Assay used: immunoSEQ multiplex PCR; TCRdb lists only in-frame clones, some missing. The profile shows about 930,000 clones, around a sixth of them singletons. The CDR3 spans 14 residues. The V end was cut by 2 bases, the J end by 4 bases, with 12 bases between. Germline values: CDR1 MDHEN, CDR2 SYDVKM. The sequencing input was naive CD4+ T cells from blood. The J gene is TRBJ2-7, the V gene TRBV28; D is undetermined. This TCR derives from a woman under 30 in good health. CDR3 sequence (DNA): TGTGCCAGCAGTTTACAGTCGCTCGGTTACGAGCAGTACTTC. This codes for CASSLQSLGYEQYF.